This T cell receptor (beta chain) stems from a study of vaccination and CD4 T cells after COVID-19. Study-wide background: Across the group, participants received two doses of either BNT162b2 or mRNA-1273 vaccine. Broader study findings: Spike mono-reactivity marked 304 of 307 vaccine-specific clones in convalescent patients.

This clonotype was counted between two and nine times. Its antigen is undetermined. With 10 bases clipped from V and 1 base from J, the junction kept 2 bases outside the gene matches. Germline V gives CDR1 MNHEY, CDR2 SMNVEV (reference sequence). The CDR3 runs to 13 residues. Regarding treatment: approximately nine-day PBMC culture with coronavirus spike peptide pools or control peptides (ViraFEST assay). Once obtained from cultured CD4+ T cells, the DNA was sequenced using the Oncomine TCR Beta short-read assay. TCRdb reprocessed the PCR reads via MiXCR and lists one record per CDR3 protein. The repertoire has several thousand distinct CDR3 sequences, about 55% of them found once; the top ten carry approximately 7%.

The chain employs TRBV27 and TRBJ1-5; TRBD1 matches 9 bases. The sequencing input was CD4+ T cells from blood, cultured in vitro. The receptor was isolated from a human donor who had recovered from COVID-19. The CDR3 sequence: CATGQGSNQPQHF. The CDR3 DNA is TGTGCCACCGGACAGGGGAGCAATCAGCCCCAGCATTTT.